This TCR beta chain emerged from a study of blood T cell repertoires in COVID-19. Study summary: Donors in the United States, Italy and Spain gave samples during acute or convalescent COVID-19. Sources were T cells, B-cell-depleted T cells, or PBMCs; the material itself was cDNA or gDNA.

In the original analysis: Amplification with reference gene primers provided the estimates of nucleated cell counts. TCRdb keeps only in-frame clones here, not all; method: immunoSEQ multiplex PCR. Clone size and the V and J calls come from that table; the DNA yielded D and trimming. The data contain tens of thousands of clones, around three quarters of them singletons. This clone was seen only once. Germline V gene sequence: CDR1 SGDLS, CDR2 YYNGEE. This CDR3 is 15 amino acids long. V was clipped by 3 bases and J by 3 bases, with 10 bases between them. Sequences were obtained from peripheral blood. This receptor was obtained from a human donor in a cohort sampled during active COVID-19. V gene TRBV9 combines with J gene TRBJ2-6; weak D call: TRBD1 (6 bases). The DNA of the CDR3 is TGTGCCAGCAGCGAGGGGGACGGTGGGGCCAACGTCCTGACTTTC. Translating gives CASSEGDGGANVLTF.